This T cell receptor (beta chain) came from a study of cytomegalovirus exposure and HLA in healthy donors. Primers included in the PCR were 60 Vbeta and 13 Jbeta primers. Profiling relied on immunoSEQ multiplex PCR, and the TCRdb table lists in-frame clones only, not all of them. This sample yields under 100,000 clones, of which more than 55% are seen a single time; about 5% belongs to the top ten. Notes on this clone: Its antigen is currently unknown.

Regarding the study as a whole: Despite most TCR sequences being rare, some public TCRs occurred in many donors.

J lost 7 bases, V lost 0 bases, and 9 bases had no gene match. The CDR3 runs to 16 residues. CDR1 is SGHTA and CDR2 is FQGTGA in the germline V gene. What was sequenced was PBMCs. The receptor comes from a young woman in good health and CMV-seropositive. The gene calls are TRBV7-3 and TRBJ2-3; 8 nucleotides line up with TRBD1. Here the CDR3 DNA reads TGTGCCAGCAGCTTAACCCTGGGGACAGGTAGTAATACGCAGTATTTT. It encodes CASSLTLGTGSNTQYF. The full variable domain, completed using reference TRBV7-3 and TRBJ2-3, is GAGVSQTPSNKVTEKGKYVELRCDPISGHTALYWYRQSLGQGPEFLIYFQGTGAADDSGLPNDRFFAVRPEGSVSTLKIQRTERGDSAVYLCASSLTLGTGSNTQYFGPGTRLTVL.